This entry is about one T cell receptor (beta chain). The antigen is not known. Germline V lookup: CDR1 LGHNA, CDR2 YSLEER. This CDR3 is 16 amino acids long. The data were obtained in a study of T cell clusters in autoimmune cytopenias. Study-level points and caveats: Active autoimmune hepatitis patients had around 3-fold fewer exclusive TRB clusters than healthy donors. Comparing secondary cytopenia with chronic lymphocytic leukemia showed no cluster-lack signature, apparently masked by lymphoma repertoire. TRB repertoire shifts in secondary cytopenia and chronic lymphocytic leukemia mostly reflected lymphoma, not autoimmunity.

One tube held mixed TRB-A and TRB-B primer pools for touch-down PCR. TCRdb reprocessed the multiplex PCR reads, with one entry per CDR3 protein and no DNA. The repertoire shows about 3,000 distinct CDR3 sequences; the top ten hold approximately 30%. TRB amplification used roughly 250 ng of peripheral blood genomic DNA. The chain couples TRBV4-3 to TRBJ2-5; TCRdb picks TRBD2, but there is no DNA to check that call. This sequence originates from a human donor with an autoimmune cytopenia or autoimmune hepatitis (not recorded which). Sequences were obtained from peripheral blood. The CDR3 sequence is CASSHTSGRAGETQYF.